Presented here are 28 T cell receptor beta chains from one specimen sequenced in a study of blood T cell repertoires in COVID-19. Produced via immunoSEQ multiplex PCR; TCRdb's table is partial and in-frame only. The profile shows roughly 42,000 clones, 87% of them singletons. Sequenced: peripheral blood. These receptors were collected from a man aged 55-75 years with acute or convalescent COVID-19.

The chain carries TRBV4-3 and TRBJ1-1; 7 bases align to TRBD1. There are 15 residues in the CDR3. The germline V gene encodes CDR1 LGHNA and CDR2 YSLEER. Unmatched junction bases numbered 2, after V lost 1 base and J lost 0 bases. CDR3 residues: CASSQGQGLNTEAFF. The DNA for the CDR3 is TGCGCCAGCAGCCAAGGACAGGGCTTGAACACTGAAGCTTTCTTT.

In this sample, this clone turned up once. The chain recombines TRBV28 with TRBJ1-1; 12 bases line up with TRBD1. The CDR3 length is 14 residues. Germline lookup yields CDR1 MDHEN and CDR2 SYDVKM. The junction had 3 bases not matched to a gene; V was cut back by 2 bases and J by 8 bases. The chain's CDR3 is CASSLLGQGAEAFF. CDR3 nucleotides: TGTGCCAGCAGTTTACTGGGACAGGGGGCAGAAGCTTTCTTT.

The genes are TRBV10-3 and TRBJ1-3, with D uncertain. Germline CDR1 and CDR2: ENHRY and SYGVKD. The V end was cut by 2 bases, the J end by 0 bases, with 5 bases between. This CDR3 is 14 amino acids long. CDR3 in DNA: TGTGCCATCAGTGAGGCGGACTCTGGAAACACCATATATTTT. As protein: CAISEADSGNTIYF.

A few counts support this clone. This rearrangement joins TRBV3-1 (or the pseudogene TRBV3-2) to TRBJ1-2; 9 bases align to TRBD1. The J segment lost 3 bases and the V segment lost 6 bases, leaving 5 bases of the junction unmatched. This CDR3 comprises 14 residues. Per germline, CDR1 LGHDT and CDR2 YNNKEL (reference sequence). The CDR3 here is CASRQGAWDYGYTF. The CDR3 bases are TGTGCCAGCAGACAGGGGGCGTGGGACTATGGCTACACCTTC.

The chain joins TRBV9 to TRBJ2-5; D perhaps matches TRBD2 (6 bases). Trimming took off 4 bases at V and 4 bases at J, with 17 bases between the two ends. The CDR3 extends over 15 amino acids. Per the germline V gene, CDR1 is SGDLS and CDR2 is YYNGEE. The CDR3 loop reads CASSRQEGIGETQYF. The CDR3 DNA follows: TGTGCCAGCAGCCGGCAGGAGGGGATCGGAGAGACCCAGTACTTC.

The genes are TRBV24-1 and TRBJ1-5; D uncertain. The V gene lost 0 bases and the J gene lost 0 bases, with 8 bases spanning the gap. This CDR3 is 16 amino acids long. Germline V gene sequence: CDR1 KGHDR, CDR2 SFDVKD. The CDR3 nucleotides are TGTGCCACCAGTGATTTGCTTCGTTCTAGCAATCAGCCCCAGCATTTT. This encodes CATSDLLRSSNQPQHF.

The V and J genes are TRBV2 and TRBJ2-2; no clear D gene. There are 11 residues in the CDR3. V dropped 6 bases and J dropped 5 bases, with 4 bases sitting between them. Germline CDR1 is SNHLY and CDR2 is FYNNEI. The CDR3 loop is CASRQTGELFF. CDR3 DNA sequence: TGTGCCAGCAGACAAACCGGGGAGCTGTTTTTT.

This clone occurred once. The chain combines TRBV7-3 with TRBJ2-1; 7 bases align to TRBD1. Germline V gene lookup returns CDR1 SGHTA and CDR2 FQGTGA. V was pared by 5 bases and J by 4 bases, with 5 bases of the junction left unmatched. The CDR3 is 14 residues long. This chain's CDR3 is CASSPGQPYNEQFF. CDR3 DNA: TGTGCCAGCAGCCCGGGACAGCCTTACAATGAGCAGTTCTTC.

The V gene is TRBV9, the J gene TRBJ2-7; 8 bases line up with TRBD1. CDR1 is SGDLS, CDR2 YYNGEE, per germline. The V gene end was trimmed by 4 bases and the J gene end by 3 bases; junction bases not matched to a gene: 6. The CDR3 totals 14 residues. The CDR3 nucleotides read TGTGCCAGCAGCCCCGGGACAGGACTCTACGAGCAGTACTTC. This encodes CASSPGTGLYEQYF.

The gene calls are TRBV14 and TRBJ2-3, with D possibly matching TRBD2 (7 bases). This CDR3 has 13 residues. Deletions cut 7 bases from V and 7 bases from J, with 15 bases between. Germline V gives CDR1 SGHDN, CDR2 FVKESK. The CDR3 here is CASNLRGGNTQYF. CDR3 sequence (DNA): TGTGCCAGCAACTTAAGGGGGGGGAATACGCAGTATTTT.

The gene calls are TRBV7-9 and TRBJ2-7, with D uncertain. This CDR3 has 13 residues. CDR1 and CDR2 (germline): SEHNR, FQNEAQ (reference sequence). V was pared by 6 bases and J by 0 bases, with 9 bases between. CDR3 sequence: CASRRRSSYEQYF. CDR3 nucleotides: TGTGCCAGCAGGAGGCGGAGCTCCTACGAGCAGTACTTC.

The rearrangement joins TRBV9 to TRBJ2-7; maybe TRBD2 (6 bases). V was trimmed by 2 bases and J by 5 bases, leaving 17 bases between them. There are 15 residues in the CDR3. Germline CDR1 is SGDLS and CDR2 is YYNGEE. DNA of the CDR3: TGTGCCAGCAGCGTGGGGGGTGGCAGGTCTAACGAGCAGTACTTC. Encoded protein: CASSVGGGRSNEQYF.

The rearrangement uses TRBV12-5 and TRBJ1-5, with D unresolved. V lost 6 bases, J lost 12 bases, and 15 bases lay in between. The germline V gene has CDR1 LGHNT and CDR2 FRNRAP. The CDR3 sequence is 12 residues long. CDR3 sequence (DNA): TGTGCTAGTGGACCAGCCGATGGCGGCCAGCATTTT. It translates to CASGPADGGQHF.

In this sample, this clone turned up a few times. The V call is TRBV4-1, the J call TRBJ1-5; 7 bases match TRBD1. This CDR3 region has 13 residues. Germline values: CDR1 MGHRA, CDR2 YSYEKL. V was pared by 11 bases and J by 2 bases, with 6 bases of the junction left unmatched. CDR3 region: CAAGGEGNQPQHF. The CDR3 DNA sequence: TGCGCCGCAGGGGGAGAGGGCAATCAGCCCCAGCATTTT.

This sequence joins TRBV9 and TRBJ2-6, with D possibly being TRBD1 (5 bases). Looked up from germline, CDR1 is SGDLS and CDR2 is YYNGEE. V lost 1 base, J lost 0 bases, and 8 bases lay in between. This CDR3 has 16 amino acids. CDR3 protein: CASSVSGFSGANVLTF. The CDR3 coding sequence is TGTGCCAGCAGCGTATCAGGGTTCTCTGGGGCCAACGTCCTGACTTTC.

V usage is TRBV5-1 and J usage is TRBJ2-3, with TRBD2 identical over 8 bases. The germline CDR1 and CDR2 sequences are SGHRS and YFSETQ. J lost 3 bases, V lost 4 bases, and 10 bases had no gene match. The CDR3 is 16 amino acids. CDR3: CASSSGSLRGTDTQYF. CDR3 bases: TGCGCCAGCAGCAGCGGGAGTTTAAGGGGAACAGATACGCAGTATTTT.

CDR3 amino acids: CASSEAGARAGYTF. In DNA form, the CDR3 reads TGCGCCAGCAGTGAAGCAGGGGCTAGGGCTGGCTACACCTTC. This chain joins TRBV10-2 and TRBJ1-2, with D perhaps TRBD1 (6 bases). This CDR3 has 14 amino acids. Germline CDR1 and CDR2: WSHSY and SAAADI. V lost 3 bases, J lost 7 bases, and 15 bases lay in between.

The V call is TRBV20-1, the J call TRBJ2-1; 8 bases line up with TRBD2. Germline V lookup: CDR1 DFQATT, CDR2 SNEGSKA (reference sequence). CDR3 length: 14 residues. V lost 3 bases, J lost 4 bases, and 5 bases stayed unmatched. CDR3 region: CSASISGGYNEQFF. In DNA, the CDR3 is TGCAGTGCTAGTATCAGCGGGGGTTACAATGAGCAGTTCTTC.

The rearrangement joins TRBV25-1 to TRBJ1-2; 8 bases line up with TRBD1. J lost 7 bases, V lost 8 bases, and 9 bases had no gene match. This CDR3 is 13 amino acids long. The germline CDR1 and CDR2 sequences are MGHDK and SYGVNS. For the CDR3, the DNA is TGTGCCAGCGGGGGGGGACAGGTAGCTGGCTACACCTTC. Amino acid sequence: CASGGGQVAGYTF.

A few counts support this clone. The chain has TRBV18 and TRBJ1-2; 9 bases map to TRBD1. V lost 3 bases, J lost 6 bases, and 14 bases stayed unmatched. CDR3 length: 17 amino acids. Per the germline V gene, CDR1 is KGHSH and CDR2 is LQKENI. The CDR3 nucleotides read TGTGCCAGCTCACCGATCCGGGACAGGGCGTCAACGAATGGCTACACCTTC. Translating it yields CASSPIRDRASTNGYTF.

This clone was counted once. This rearrangement joins TRBV2 to TRBJ1-1, with D uncertain. V was clipped by 4 bases and J by 2 bases, with 11 bases between them. This CDR3 region has 14 residues. Germline CDR1 SNHLY, CDR2 FYNNEI. The chain's CDR3 is CASSGPTGNTEAFF. In nucleotides, the CDR3 is TGTGCCAGCAGTGGTCCGACTGGTAACACTGAAGCTTTCTTT.

This clone was seen just once. The chain has TRBV7-6 and TRBJ2-1; 7 nucleotides align to TRBD2. Germline V CDR1 and CDR2: SGHVS, FNYEAQ. V lost 4 bases, J lost 0 bases, and 15 bases stayed unmatched. The CDR3 sequence is 19 residues long. The CDR3 coding sequence is TGTGCCAGCAGCTCCGAACCCGGGAGGAGGGGTTTCTCCTACAATGAGCAGTTCTTC. Protein sequence: CASSSEPGRRGFSYNEQFF.

This clone has more than one count but fewer than ten. The chain joins TRBV7-8 to TRBJ2-4; D is ambiguous. The length of the CDR3 is 15 residues. The V gene lost 5 bases and the J gene lost 0 bases, with 11 bases spanning the gap. The germline gives CDR1 SGHVS, CDR2 FQNEAQ. CDR3 region: CASSPSRLAKNIQYF. DNA of the CDR3: TGTGCCAGCAGCCCGAGCAGGCTAGCCAAAAACATTCAGTACTTC.

The V call is TRBV4-2, the J call TRBJ2-7, with D perhaps TRBD2 (6 bases). The CDR3 length is 15 residues. The germline gives CDR1 LGHNA, CDR2 YNFKEQ. Trimming left V 1 base short and J 2 bases short, with 12 bases between. CDR3 region: CASSQGYGTAYEQYF. As DNA, the CDR3 is TGTGCCAGCAGCCAAGGCTATGGGACTGCCTACGAGCAGTACTTC.

The chain joins TRBV19 to TRBJ2-1; D may be TRBD1 (6 bases). The CDR3 is 12 amino acids. Germline V gene data show CDR1 as LNHDA and CDR2 as SQIVND (reference sequence). Trimming cost V 3 bases and J 11 bases, with 11 bases left between them. CDR3 sequence (DNA): TGTGCCAGTAGTATCCCAGGGGCACAGCAGTTCTTC. It translates to CASSIPGAQQFF.

This chain uses TRBV11-2 with TRBJ2-3, with 14 bases lining up with TRBD2. Germline V gene lookup returns CDR1 SGHAT and CDR2 FQNNGV. V shed 3 bases and J 4 bases; nucleotides not matched to a gene: 0. The CDR3 totals 15 residues. In DNA, the CDR3 is TGTGCCAGCAGCTTGACTAGCGGGGGGGCAGATACGCAGTATTTT. Its translation: CASSLTSGGADTQYF.

This clone was seen more than once but under ten times. The chain recombines TRBV5-1 with TRBJ2-2; D may be TRBD2 (5 bases). The germline gives CDR1 SGHRS, CDR2 YFSETQ. This CDR3 region has 14 residues. Trimming pared 4 bases from V and 4 bases from J, leaving 11 bases between. The CDR3 reads CASSPFRGTGELFF. In DNA form, the CDR3 reads TGCGCCAGCAGCCCCTTCCGGGGCACCGGGGAGCTGTTTTTT.

This clone is a singleton in its sample. Here the CDR3 DNA reads TGTGCCAGCTCACCACCCTCCAGGGGGAGCTCCTACGAGCAGTACTTC. Protein: CASSPPSRGSSYEQYF. This chain links TRBV18 with TRBJ2-7, with TRBD1 matching 7 bases. The germline V gene encodes CDR1 KGHSH and CDR2 LQKENI. Losses at the gene ends were 0 bases for V and 0 bases for J; bases not matched to a gene: 5. The CDR3 extends over 16 amino acids.